These 29 T cell receptor beta chains were sequenced from one sample in a study of shared clonotypes between healthy human individuals (dated by TCRdb to 2018 to 2021). Receptor amplification or capture employed the immunoSEQ multiplex PCR assay. TCRdb mirrors the immuneACCESS table, restricted to in-frame sequences. Some clones are absent from its copies; in checked studies, under half trace to an unresolved V gene, and the reason for the others is unknown. This sample has roughly 300,000 clones in its table, and around 70% of those were observed once. Over 9.5% of the sample belongs to the ten largest clones. Sequencing was carried out using memory CD4+ T cells sorted from blood. Interpreted using the paper, the cell subset or site label stands for: CD45RA-negative fraction. The source of these receptors is a man aged 25 to 45 in good health.

This rearrangement joins TRBV4-1 to TRBJ2-1; 7 positions match TRBD2. The CDR3 extends over 15 amino acids. V was clipped by 5 bases and J by 9 bases; unmatched bases: 13. CDR1 is MGHRA and CDR2 is YSYEKL in the germline V gene. The CDR3, as DNA: TGCGCCAGCAGCTATTTCCTAGCGGAAAGGGGTGAGCAGTTCTTC. Its protein is CASSYFLAERGEQFF.

The chain employs TRBV4-3 and TRBJ1-2; possibly TRBD1 for D (5 bases). Germline V gene data show CDR1 as LGHNA and CDR2 as YSLEER. The CDR3 spans 14 residues. The V end was cut by 4 bases, the J end by 4 bases, with 13 bases between. The CDR3 loop reads CASSPLGGSYGYTF. CDR3 DNA sequence: TGCGCCAGCAGCCCACTGGGGGGGAGCTATGGCTACACCTTC.

The chain employs TRBV27 and TRBJ2-7; 8 bases line up with TRBD2. CDR1 MNHEY and CDR2 SMNVEV come from the germline V gene (reference sequence). V lost 6 bases to trimming and J lost 5 bases; unmatched junction nucleotides: 15. This CDR3 has 16 residues. The CDR3 protein is CASSLQAVSGAHEQYF. The CDR3 DNA sequence: TGTGCCAGCAGCCTTCAGGCGGTTAGCGGGGCCCACGAGCAGTACTTC.

Here the CDR3 reads CASGVRTINTEAFF. DNA for the CDR3: TGTGCCAGCGGGGTCAGGACCATTAACACTGAAGCTTTCTTT. The chain joins TRBV6-1 to TRBJ1-1; D unresolved. Germline-derived CDR1 and CDR2 are MNHNS and SASEGT. The V gene lost 8 bases and the J gene lost 2 bases, with 15 bases spanning the gap. This CDR3 contains 14 residues.

The CDR3 region is CASIVGNTIYF. The CDR3 DNA follows: TGTGCCAGCATAGTGGGAAACACCATATATTTT. The chain is built from TRBV6-1 and TRBJ1-3; no clear D gene. Trimming left V 7 bases short and J 4 bases short, with 5 bases between. The CDR3 loop spans 11 amino acids. Germline lookup yields CDR1 MNHNS and CDR2 SASEGT.

The chain combines TRBV7-3 with TRBJ2-3; 10 bases match TRBD2. Per germline, CDR1 SGHTA and CDR2 FQGTGA. The CDR3 consists of 17 residues. After removal of 0 bases from V and 6 bases from J, the junction contained 9 bases not matched to a gene. CDR3 in amino acids: CASSLTPLAGEGDTQYF. The CDR3 bases are TGTGCCAGCAGCTTAACGCCTCTAGCGGGAGAGGGGGATACGCAGTATTTT.

Turning to this clone: Being one base from a much bigger clone, this may be a read error. The chain carries TRBV14 and TRBJ1-1; no clear D gene. The germline V gene has CDR1 SGHDN and CDR2 FVKESK. CDR3 size: 13 residues. Trimming left V 0 bases short and J 2 bases short, with 4 bases between. Here the CDR3 DNA reads TGTGCCAGCAGCCAAGACAGAAACACTGAAGCTTTCTTT. This encodes CASSQDRNTEAFF.

V and J are TRBV5-6 and TRBJ1-5; D remains unclear. Germline CDR1 reads SGHDT; CDR2 reads YYEEEE. V dropped 2 bases and J dropped 2 bases, with 8 bases sitting between them. This CDR3 comprises 14 residues. CDR3 residues: CASSFSWGNQPQHF. The CDR3 region has the DNA TGTGCCAGCAGCTTTTCGTGGGGCAATCAGCCCCAGCATTTT.

CDR3 DNA sequence: TGTGCCAGCGGAAGTGGGACAGGGCGGCGGGAGCAGTTCTTC. It specifies CASGSGTGRREQFF. V is TRBV5-6 and J is TRBJ2-1, with TRBD1 identical over 9 bases. The CDR3 consists of 14 residues. Trimming cost V 7 bases and J 10 bases; bases outside gene matches: 12. Germline V gives CDR1 SGHDT, CDR2 YYEEEE.

The V call is TRBV14, the J call TRBJ2-1; the match to TRBD1 covers 10 bases. CDR3 length: 15 amino acids. From germline, CDR1 is SGHDN and CDR2 FVKESK. Germline trimming cut 4 bases from V and 8 bases from J; bases unmatched to any gene: 8. This chain's CDR3 is CASSPVRDRGYEQFF. CDR3 DNA sequence: TGTGCCAGCAGCCCTGTCCGGGACAGGGGCTATGAGCAGTTCTTC.

This clone showed up many times. This chain uses TRBV7-9 with TRBJ2-7, with 13 bases aligning to TRBD2. V dropped 4 bases and J dropped 5; count of bases not matched to a gene: 17. CDR3 size: 19 residues. The germline gives CDR1 SEHNR, CDR2 FQNEAQ (reference sequence). The CDR3 sequence is CASSSTTGLAGVGRNEQYF. CDR3 sequence (DNA): TGTGCCAGCAGCTCCACGACAGGACTAGCGGGAGTAGGTCGGAACGAGCAGTACTTC.

V and J are TRBV18 and TRBJ1-2; the D is unclear. Trimming stripped 2 bases from V and 3 bases from J, with 10 bases between. Per the germline V gene, CDR1 is KGHSH and CDR2 is LQKENI. The CDR3 covers 14 residues. The CDR3 coding sequence is TGTGCCAGCTCACCAGCCCACACCGACTATGGCTACACCTTC. Its protein product is CASSPAHTDYGYTF.

V is TRBV7-8 and J is TRBJ2-7; a possible D gene is TRBD1 (6 bases). The CDR3 has 13 amino acids. V was clipped by 1 base and J by 9 bases, with 13 bases between them. CDR1 is SGHVS and CDR2 is FQNEAQ in the germline V gene. In nucleotides, the CDR3 is TGTGCCAGCAGCTTAGAGACAGGATCAGGGCAGTACTTC. It yields the protein CASSLETGSGQYF.

The V and J genes are TRBV10-3 and TRBJ2-3; 10 bases agree with TRBD2. From germline, CDR1 is ENHRY and CDR2 SYGVKD. Trimming took 6 bases from V and 3 from J; bases not matched to a gene: 9. This CDR3 has 16 amino acids. The CDR3 is CAIRGTTTSGTDTQYF. The CDR3 DNA follows: TGTGCCATCAGGGGCACTACGACTAGCGGGACAGATACGCAGTATTTT.

This chain links TRBV7-9 with TRBJ2-3; TRBD2 matches at 7 bases. Looked up from germline, CDR1 is SEHNR and CDR2 is FQNEAQ (reference sequence). Trimming took 5 bases from V and 11 from J; bases not matched to a gene: 16. CDR3 size: 15 residues. The CDR3 sequence is CASSPFFGSGTRQYF. The CDR3 coding sequence is TGTGCCAGCAGCCCGTTTTTTGGGAGCGGGACTCGGCAGTATTTT.

The chain uses TRBV18 and TRBJ2-7; D may correspond to TRBD1 or TRBD2 (5 bases each). CDR3 size: 17 residues. CDR1 and CDR2 (germline): KGHSH, LQKENI. Trimming stripped 2 bases from V and 3 bases from J, with 20 bases between. The CDR3 DNA follows: TGTGCCAGCTCACCAAAGGTTAGAGGGGTCATGGACTACGAGCAGTACTTC. It specifies CASSPKVRGVMDYEQYF.

CDR3 sequence reads: CASSFRGQNGELFF. CDR3 nucleotides: TGTGCCAGCAGTTTCCGAGGACAAAACGGGGAGCTGTTTTTT. The V call is TRBV27, the J call TRBJ2-2, with D possibly TRBD1 on 5 matching bases. The germline V and J ends were trimmed by 3 bases and 7 bases, with 12 bases remaining between them. From germline, CDR1 is MNHEY and CDR2 SMNVEV (reference sequence). This CDR3 comprises 14 residues.

The sample holds one count of this clone. This chain uses TRBV5-4 with TRBJ1-1, with D maybe TRBD1 (6 bases). Trimming removed 3 bases at V and 0 bases at J, with 12 bases between. Germline-derived CDR1 and CDR2 are SGHNT and YYREEE (reference sequence). This CDR3 comprises 15 residues. DNA of the CDR3: TGTGCCAGCAGCTCATCCGGGACACTGAACACTGAAGCTTTCTTT. Encoded protein: CASSSSGTLNTEAFF.

This clone occurred a few times. The chain carries TRBV30 and TRBJ2-5, with 8 bases aligning to TRBD2. The CDR3 length is 15 residues. CDR1 and CDR2 from the germline V gene are GTSNPN and SVGIG (reference sequence). With 3 bases clipped from V and 3 bases from J, the junction kept 9 bases outside the gene matches. The chain's CDR3 is CAWSGTSGKKETQYF. CDR3 in DNA: TGTGCCTGGAGCGGAACTAGCGGAAAAAAAGAGACCCAGTACTTC.

This chain uses TRBV2 with TRBJ2-5, with 7 positions matching TRBD1. V dropped 7 bases and J dropped 2; count of bases not matched to a gene: 4. From germline, CDR1 is SNHLY and CDR2 FYNNEI. The CDR3 consists of 13 residues. CDR3 sequence (DNA): TGTGCCAGCACCCGGGACAGACAAGAGACCCAGTACTTC. Translated: CASTRDRQETQYF.

The chain is built from TRBV7-2 and TRBJ2-3; a weak D match, TRBD1 (5 bases). The CDR3 consists of 14 residues. Trimming left V 5 bases short and J 0 bases short, with 9 bases between. Germline V lookup: CDR1 SGHTA, CDR2 FQGNSA. CDR3 in DNA: TGTGCCAGCAGCCCAGGACACAGCACAGATACGCAGTATTTT. Its translation: CASSPGHSTDTQYF.

The gene calls are TRBV5-1 and TRBJ2-1, with D possibly matching TRBD2 (6 bases). The V end was cut by 2 bases, the J end by 4 bases, with 13 bases between. Germline V CDR1 and CDR2: SGHRS, YFSETQ. The CDR3 runs to 15 residues. Here the CDR3 reads CASSFMWEDYNEQFF. The CDR3 DNA reads TGCGCCAGCAGCTTTATGTGGGAGGATTACAATGAGCAGTTCTTC.

The rearrangement uses TRBV5-1 and TRBJ1-3, with a possible D match to TRBD1 (5 bases). This CDR3 region has 13 residues. Germline V gene lookup returns CDR1 SGHRS and CDR2 YFSETQ. Between the trimmed V and J ends, which lost 7 bases and 4 bases, there was a span of 12 bases. The CDR3 sequence is CASRRGSGNTIYF. The CDR3, as DNA: TGCGCCAGCCGACGGGGCTCAGGAAACACCATATATTTT.

The chain employs TRBV6-5 and TRBJ1-1; D gene ambiguous. Trimming removed 6 bases at V and 6 bases at J, with 17 bases between. Germline V gives CDR1 MNHEY, CDR2 SVGAGI. This CDR3 comprises 14 residues. The DNA of the CDR3 is TGTGCCAGCAGACCCCCCGGGGTCGACTCTGAAGCTTTCTTT. Translating it yields CASRPPGVDSEAFF.

The chain combines TRBV11-2 with TRBJ2-3; 7 nucleotides match TRBD2. CDR3 length equals 13 residues. V shed 3 bases and J 5 bases; nucleotides not matched to a gene: 2. The germline V gene encodes CDR1 SGHAT and CDR2 FQNNGV. The CDR3 loop is CASSFVAGDTQYF. As DNA, the CDR3 is TGTGCCAGCAGCTTCGTAGCGGGAGATACGCAGTATTTT.

This clone appeared once. The rearrangement links TRBV6-1 to TRBJ2-3, with TRBD1 identical over 9 bases. Trimming at V came to 2 bases and at J to 5 bases, leaving 5 bases not matched to a gene. The germline gives CDR1 MNHNS, CDR2 SASEGT. There are 15 residues in the CDR3. The CDR3 region is CASSEQGQGVDTQYF. In nucleotides, the CDR3 is TGTGCCAGCAGTGAACAGGGACAGGGTGTAGATACGCAGTATTTT.

This chain connects TRBV19 to TRBJ2-7; no clear D. V dropped 8 bases and J dropped 4 bases, with 9 bases sitting between them. Germline CDR1 LNHDA, CDR2 SQIVND (reference sequence). The CDR3 runs to 11 residues. This CDR3 reads CASPLYYEQYF. As DNA, the CDR3 is TGTGCCAGTCCACTCTATTACGAGCAGTACTTC.

The chain carries TRBV5-4 and TRBJ2-1, with unresolved D. Germline lookup yields CDR1 SGHNT and CDR2 YYREEE (reference sequence). V was pared by 0 bases and J by 6 bases, with 13 bases between. This CDR3 has 15 residues. Here the CDR3 reads CASSLEVRSTNEQFF. The CDR3 bases are TGTGCCAGCAGCTTGGAGGTACGGAGTACCAATGAGCAGTTCTTC.

In this sample, this clone turned up once. In DNA form, the CDR3 reads TGTGCCAGCAGTGAGATTGCAGGAGTACCTACGCAGCCCCAGCATTTT. Translating gives CASSEIAGVPTQPQHF. The rearrangement links TRBV6-1 to TRBJ1-5; D is uncertain. Germline assignment: CDR1 MNHNS and CDR2 SASEGT. Trimming stripped 3 bases from V and 7 bases from J, with 19 bases between. The CDR3 has 16 amino acids.